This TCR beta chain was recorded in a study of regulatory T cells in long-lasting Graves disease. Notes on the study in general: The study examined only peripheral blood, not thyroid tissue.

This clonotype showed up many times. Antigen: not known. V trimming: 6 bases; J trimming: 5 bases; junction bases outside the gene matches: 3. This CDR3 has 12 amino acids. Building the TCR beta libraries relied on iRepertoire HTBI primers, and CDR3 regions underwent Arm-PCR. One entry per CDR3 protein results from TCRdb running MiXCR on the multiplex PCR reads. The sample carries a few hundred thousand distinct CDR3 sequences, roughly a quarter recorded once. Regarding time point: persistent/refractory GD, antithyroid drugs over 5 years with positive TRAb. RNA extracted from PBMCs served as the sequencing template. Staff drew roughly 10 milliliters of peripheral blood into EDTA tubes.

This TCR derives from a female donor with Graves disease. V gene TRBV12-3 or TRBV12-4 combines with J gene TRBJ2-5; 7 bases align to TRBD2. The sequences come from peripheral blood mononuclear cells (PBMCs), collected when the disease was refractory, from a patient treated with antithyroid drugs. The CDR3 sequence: CASSHGGETQYF. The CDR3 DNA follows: TGTGCCAGCAGCCACGGGGGGGAGACCCAGTACTTC.